The 10 T cell receptor beta chains below were found in one sample sequenced in a study of shared clonotypes between healthy human individuals. Produced via immunoSEQ multiplex PCR; TCRdb's table is partial and in-frame only. Of around 1.4 million clones in the sample, approximately 98.5% were seen once. The sample comprised naive CD4+ T cells sorted from blood. Subset reported: CD45RA+ positively selected. These receptors came from a man in his thirties or forties in good health.

This clone showed up just once. This chain's CDR3 is CASSQVLSGELFF. Here the CDR3 DNA reads TGCGCCAGCAGCCAAGTGCTTTCCGGGGAGCTGTTTTTT. This sequence joins TRBV4-1 and TRBJ2-2; D is unclear. The germline gives CDR1 MGHRA, CDR2 YSYEKL. CDR3 size: 13 residues. Between the trimmed V and J ends, which lost 1 base and 6 bases, there was a span of 6 bases.

V usage is TRBV9 and J usage is TRBJ2-3, with TRBD2 identical over 9 bases. V dropped 0 bases and J dropped 0; count of bases not matched to a gene: 14. Germline V gene lookup returns CDR1 SGDLS and CDR2 YYNGEE. This CDR3 spans 20 amino acids. Written as DNA, the CDR3 is TGTGCCAGCAGCGTAGGGGCTAGCGGGAAAGTCAGGATTAGCACAGATACGCAGTATTTT. This sequence encodes CASSVGASGKVRISTDTQYF. The full variable domain, rest sourced from reference TRBV9 and TRBJ2-3, is DSGVTQTPKHLITATGQRVTLRCSPRSGDLSVYWYQQSLDQGLQFLIQYYNGEERAKGNILERFSAQQFPDLHSELNLSSLELGDSALYFCASSVGASGKVRISTDTQYFGPGTRLTVL.

CDR3 loop: CASSLQGTSANQETQYF. The CDR3 region has the DNA TGTGCCAGCAGCTTACAGGGGACTAGCGCAAACCAAGAGACCCAGTACTTC. V gene TRBV11-2 combines with J gene TRBJ2-5; 10 nucleotides agree with TRBD2. The trim removed 2 bases at V and 0 bases at J, leaving 6 bases unmatched. Germline V gene sequence: CDR1 SGHAT, CDR2 FQNNGV. This CDR3 has 17 amino acids.

This chain joins TRBV28 and TRBJ1-3; possibly TRBD1 for D (5 bases). Germline CDR1 reads MDHEN; CDR2 reads SYDVKM. The CDR3 covers 16 residues. V lost 3 bases to trimming and J lost 6 bases, with 18 bases between them. CDR3 nucleotides: TGTGCCAGCAGTTTTAATGCTCCAGGGACCTCAAACACCATATATTTT. Protein sequence: CASSFNAPGTSNTIYF.

This chain connects TRBV21-1 to TRBJ2-7; the D segment call TRBD1 is taken from the table without a DNA check. TRBV21-1 is given as a pseudogene. The CDR3 loop spans 16 amino acids. DNA for the CDR3: TGTGCCAGCAGCAAAACGCAGACAGGATCGCCCTACGAGCAGTACTTC. Amino acids: CASSKTQTGSPYEQYF.

This rearrangement joins TRBV21-1 to TRBJ2-7; the D call in the table, TRBD1, was not verified against the DNA. TRBV21-1 is flagged as a pseudogene. The CDR3 totals 17 residues. CDR3 in DNA: TGTGCCAGCAGCCCCCGACGATCGGGACAGGGTACCTACGAGCAGTACTTC. It encodes CASSPRRSGQGTYEQYF.

The rearrangement links TRBV5-4 to TRBJ1-2; D is unresolved. Trimming pared 3 bases from V and 8 bases from J, leaving 14 bases between. Germline V gene data show CDR1 as SGHNT and CDR2 as YYREEE (reference sequence). CDR3 length equals 13 residues. CDR3 in DNA: TGTGCCAGCAGCTCGGGTGCCCTCGGGGGCTACACCTTC. This gives the protein CASSSGALGGYTF.

The V call is TRBV6-1, the J call TRBJ1-1; possible D gene TRBD1, 5 bases. Germline-derived CDR1 and CDR2 are MNHNS and SASEGT. This CDR3 has 17 residues. The ends were cut back, 3 bases at V and 1 base at J, with 18 bases in the middle. The CDR3 sequence is CASSDYATGRGNTEAFF. In DNA form, the CDR3 reads TGTGCCAGCAGTGATTATGCAACGGGACGCGGGAACACTGAAGCTTTCTTT.

The chain recombines TRBV4-3 with TRBJ2-2; D is possibly TRBD1 (6 bases). The germline V gene encodes CDR1 LGHNA and CDR2 YSLEER. The CDR3 runs 16 residues. V was shortened by 3 bases and J by 1 base, with 12 bases between the two germline ends. The CDR3 DNA is TGCGCCAGCAGCCAGCTACCGACAGGGAACACCGGGGAGCTGTTTTTT. Translating gives CASSQLPTGNTGELFF.

The chain carries TRBV2 and TRBJ2-2; D tentatively reads TRBD1 or TRBD2 (6 bases each). The length of the CDR3 is 15 residues. Germline CDR1 SNHLY, CDR2 FYNNEI. V was clipped by 6 bases and J by 6 bases, with 17 bases between them. Written as DNA, the CDR3 is TGTGCCAGCAGCAAAAGGGGGGACGTATCCGGGGAGCTGTTTTTT. This sequence encodes CASSKRGDVSGELFF. The variable domain in full, with the rest retrieved from reference TRBV2 and TRBJ2-2, is EPEVTQTPSHQVTQMGQEVILRCVPISNHLYFYWYRQILGQKVEFLVSFYNNEISEKSEIFDDQFSVERPDGSNFTLKIRSTKLEDSAMYFCASSKRGDVSGELFFGEGSRLTVL.